The T cell receptor (beta chain) described here comes from a study of blood T cells in healthy people across ages (dated by TCRdb to between 2014 and 2017). Describing the broader study: Template switching captured roughly one uniquely barcoded TCR beta cDNA molecule per two T cells in model experiments. Using deep sequencing normalized with unique cDNA molecular identifiers, the study measured how TCR beta repertoire diversity changes with age. Donors were grouped into four age groups: young (average roughly 15 years), middle-aged (roughly 38), aged (about 60) and long-lived (about 82). To avoid experimental bias, donors of different ages were spread randomly across the sequencing lanes. The study analyzed two additional independent replicas of 1 million unique cDNA reads from the same blood draw for two donors, one aged 18 to 30 and one aged 80 or older.

This clonotype was seen more than once but under ten times. The specificity of this receptor is unknown. Per-base quality was not reported, and no clone a single base away is much larger than it. Library construction relied on 5' RACE. The instrument given in TCRdb is Illumina HiSeq 2500. A second roughly 7 to 12 cycle PCR used a sample-barcoded 5' primer and a J-beta primer mix. Each TCR beta cDNA molecule received a unique molecular identifier from a template-switch 5' adaptor carrying 12 random nucleotides. At least 2.5 million CDR3-containing paired-end reads were obtained from each sample. First-strand cDNA was synthesized from all RNA with the Mint cDNA synthesis kit, primed by a TRBC-specific oligonucleotide. After uracil-DNA glycosylase treatment, a first 18-cycle PCR used universal primers M1SS and BC2_uni_R on all cDNA. The authors' pipeline ran thus. For normalization, 1 million high-quality reads were randomly selected from each sample, with every read carrying a distinct molecular identifier. Instead of being binned into consensus sequences, reads with shared molecular identifiers were discarded. MiTCR, with a Q25 quality threshold and the strictest error-elimination algorithm, was used for CDR3 identification, clonotype clustering and error correction. A nonparametric unseen species model using Euler transformation provided a lower-bound estimate of total TCR beta diversity. TCRdb cleaned the public reads at Q25 with fastp, built clones with MiXCR and kept in-frame beta chains. All rows with the same CDR3 protein become a single entry with the most common DNA and genes. These V and J calls are TCRdb output, not the study's own analysis. The sample table lists approximately 730,000 distinct CDR3 sequences, approximately 39% of them with a count of one. Of the sample, about 20% falls within the top ten clones.

Based on the germline V gene, the CDR1 and CDR2 sequences are KGHSH and LQKENI. V drops 3 bases and J drops 0 bases, leaving 10 bases in between. The CDR3 runs 15 amino acids, cysteine and phenylalanine included. The sequence is cut down to CDR3 DNA, 45 bases in frame from base 1. Overall study outcomes, separate from this receptor: The percentage of naive T cells measured by flow cytometry correlated strongly with observed TCR beta diversity. Compared with the aged group, more naive CD4+ T cells, fewer expanded clones and increased TCR diversity were shown by the long-lived group, suggesting age selection. Estimates of total diversity based on one million sequenced T cells were considered lower bounds and underestimates. The CMV infection status of donors was not known, potentially confounding age-related changes in expanded clonotypes. Observed TCR beta diversity per million T cells fell roughly linearly with age, and a significant reduction was already apparent by age around 40. Because profiling used bulk unsorted PBMCs, naive and antigen-experienced compartments could not be compared conclusively.

Systemically healthy Caucasian individuals from Russia, around 39 in total and aged about 6 to 95 years, were included as donors. Roughly 9.5 milliliters of peripheral blood were drawn from each donor into EDTA-treated Vacutainer tubes. PBMCs were isolated by Ficoll-Paque density-gradient centrifugation, with at least 6.5 million obtained per sample. Total RNA, at least 6 micrograms per sample, was extracted from PBMCs with Trizol reagent. For every donor, an aliquot of PBMCs went through flow cytometry to measure the percentages of naive CD45RAhigh/CD27high T cells. The chain uses TRBV18 and TRBJ2-3, with TRBD2 tentatively as D gene (5 bases match). Sequencing was performed on blood. This clonotype originated in a woman aged 55-75 years in good health. The DNA reads TGTGCCAGCTCACCTTCAGCGGATAGCACAGATACGCAGTATTTT. The translation is CASSPSADSTDTQYF.